This is a list of T cell receptor beta chains from one sample in a study of tumor-infiltrating lymphocytes in primary liver carcinoma. One entry per CDR3 protein results from TCRdb running MiXCR on the multiplex PCR reads. The table records around 100,000 distinct CDR3 sequences, around 71% of them present only once. Sequencing input: liver tumor tissue from sampling region 2. The receptors here all came from an older woman with primary liver carcinoma and hepatitis B virus infection. Both conserved end residues are part of each CDR3. Each record gives: CDR3 protein, CDR3 DNA, J gene, V gene, D gene, clone size. A D gene is named only where the DNA matches it firmly. Not all rows give a size; the values are once, few, many and, for expanded clones, a class.

cdr3_aa: CSAVGGNYGYTF
cdr3_nt: TGCAGTGCGGTGGGGGGGAACTATGGCTACACCTTC
j_call: TRBJ1-2
v_call: TRBV20-1
d_call: .
clone_size: few

cdr3_aa: CASSLAGLKQGGTKETHYF
cdr3_nt: TGCGCCAGCAGCTTGGCGGGGTTAAAACAGGGAGGAACCAAAGAGACCCATTACTTC
j_call: TRBJ2-5
v_call: TRBV5-1
d_call: .
clone_size: few

cdr3_aa: CASSLTRSGSPLDNEQFF
cdr3_nt: TGCGCCAGCAGCTTGACTCGGAGCGGGAGCCCCCTAGACAATGAGCAGTTCTTC
j_call: TRBJ2-1
v_call: TRBV5-1
d_call: TRBD2
clone_size: many

cdr3_aa: CASSSEQGEAFF
cdr3_nt: TGTGCCAGCAGCTCTGAACAGGGTGAAGCTTTCTTC
j_call: TRBJ1-1
v_call: TRBV11-2
d_call: .
clone_size: .

cdr3_aa: CASRGPNTGELFF
cdr3_nt: TGTGCCAGTCGGGGCCCGAACACCGGGGAGCTGTTTTTT
j_call: TRBJ2-2
v_call: TRBV6-5
d_call: .
clone_size: many

cdr3_aa: CASSEGFPSGANVLTF
cdr3_nt: TGCGCCAGCAGTGAGGGGTTCCCCTCTGGGGCCAACGTCCTGACTTTC
j_call: TRBJ2-6
v_call: TRBV10-2
d_call: .
clone_size: many

cdr3_aa: CVSSFFGAANTEAFF
cdr3_nt: TGTGTTAGCAGCTTTTTTGGGGCAGCGAACACTGAAGCTTTCTTC
j_call: TRBJ1-1
v_call: TRBV11-1
d_call: .
clone_size: .

cdr3_aa: CAISIVEAPTYNEQFF
cdr3_nt: TGTGCCATCAGCATAGTAGAGGCCCCTACCTATAATGAGCAGTTCTTC
j_call: TRBJ2-1
v_call: TRBV11-2
d_call: .
clone_size: once

cdr3_aa: CASSAGTAIGQPQLF
cdr3_nt: TGTGCCAGCAGCGCCGGGACAGCCATAGGTCAGCCCCAGCTTTTT
j_call: TRBJ1-5
v_call: TRBV5-6
d_call: TRBD1
clone_size: .

cdr3_aa: CASSVLQVPYNEQFF
cdr3_nt: TGCGCCAGCAGCGTTCTTCAGGTACCCTACAATGAGCAGTTCTTC
j_call: TRBJ2-1
v_call: TRBV10-1
d_call: .
clone_size: many

cdr3_aa: CASSLRGGKQYF
cdr3_nt: TGCGCCAGCAGCTTGAGGGGGGGCAAGCAGTACTTC
j_call: TRBJ2-7
v_call: TRBV5-1
d_call: .
clone_size: .

cdr3_aa: CASRQESSYNSPLHF
cdr3_nt: TGTGCCAGCAGACAGGAGAGCTCCTATAATTCACCCCTCCACTTT
j_call: TRBJ1-6
v_call: TRBV16
d_call: .
clone_size: .

cdr3_aa: CASTPGPPGEQYF
cdr3_nt: TGTGCCAGCACCCCGGGACCGCCTGGCGAGCAGTACTTC
j_call: TRBJ2-7
v_call: TRBV12-3/TRBV12-4
d_call: .
clone_size: many

cdr3_aa: CSVGTPYDQYF
cdr3_nt: TGCAGCGTCGGGACTCCCTACGACCAATACTTC
j_call: TRBJ2-7
v_call: TRBV29-1
d_call: .
clone_size: .

cdr3_aa: CASRPSATSIDTQYF
cdr3_nt: TGTGCGAGCAGGCCCTCCGCGACTAGCATAGATACGCAGTATTTT
j_call: TRBJ2-3
v_call: TRBV11-2
d_call: TRBD2
clone_size: .

cdr3_aa: CSTILPRDKGISNSPLHF
cdr3_nt: TGCAGTACTATTCTACCGCGGGACAAAGGGATTAGTAATTCACCCCTCCACTTT
j_call: TRBJ1-6
v_call: TRBV20-1
d_call: .
clone_size: .

cdr3_aa: CASSQDKTNNEQYF
cdr3_nt: TGTGCCAGCAGCCAGGACAAGACGAATAACGAACAGTACTTC
j_call: TRBJ2-7
v_call: TRBV7-8
d_call: .
clone_size: .

cdr3_aa: CSATRSGSDTQYF
cdr3_nt: TGCAGCGCAACAAGGTCAGGCTCAGATACGCAGTATTTT
j_call: TRBJ2-3
v_call: TRBV29-1
d_call: .
clone_size: .

cdr3_aa: CASSESSGDQPQHF
cdr3_nt: TGCGCCAGCAGTGAGTCATCTGGCGATCAACCCCAACATTTT
j_call: TRBJ1-5
v_call: TRBV10-2
d_call: .
clone_size: .

cdr3_aa: CATSDPGTGANTGELFF
cdr3_nt: TGTGCCACCAGTGACCCCGGGACAGGGGCGAACACCGGGGAGCTGTTTTTT
j_call: TRBJ2-2
v_call: TRBV24-1
d_call: TRBD1
clone_size: few

cdr3_aa: CASGAGQGGLAGGFNEQFF
cdr3_nt: TGTGCCAGCGGCGCCGGACAAGGGGGGCTAGCGGGAGGATTCAATGAGCAGTTCTTC
j_call: TRBJ2-1
v_call: TRBV11-3
d_call: TRBD2
clone_size: once

cdr3_aa: CASDLETSGLNEEFF
cdr3_nt: TGTGCCAGCGACTTAGAGACTAGCGGGCTGAATGAGGAGTTCTTC
j_call: TRBJ2-1
v_call: TRBV11-3
d_call: TRBD2
clone_size: .

cdr3_aa: CATSRDRRTSGIYEQFF
cdr3_nt: TGTGCCACCAGCAGAGATCGTCGGACTAGCGGGATCTATGAGCAGTTCTTC
j_call: TRBJ2-1
v_call: TRBV15
d_call: TRBD2
clone_size: .

cdr3_aa: CASGLAFLDTDTQYF
cdr3_nt: TGTGCCAGCGGCTTAGCGTTCCTGGACACAGATACGCAGTATTTT
j_call: TRBJ2-3
v_call: TRBV11-2
d_call: .
clone_size: .

cdr3_aa: CASSLSPSGRIRDELFF
cdr3_nt: TGTGCCAGCAGCTTGTCCCCTAGCGGGAGGATTAGGGATGAGCTGTTCTTC
j_call: TRBJ2-1
v_call: TRBV7-8
d_call: TRBD2
clone_size: .

cdr3_aa: CAWSVRISGRSSYNEQFF
cdr3_nt: TGTGCCTGGAGTGTAAGGATTAGCGGAAGAAGCTCCTACAATGAGCAGTTCTTC
j_call: TRBJ2-1
v_call: TRBV30
d_call: .
clone_size: .

cdr3_aa: CVSSPPEVEDSPLRF
cdr3_nt: TGTGTCAGCAGCCCTCCCGAGGTGGAAGATTCACCCCTCCGCTTT
j_call: TRBJ1-6
v_call: TRBV11-3
d_call: .
clone_size: .

cdr3_aa: CGSSFGDSYEQFF
cdr3_nt: TGTGGTAGCAGCTTCGGGGACAGCTACGAGCAGTTCTTC
j_call: TRBJ2-1
v_call: TRBV11-1
d_call: TRBD1
clone_size: .

cdr3_aa: CASSLDRTGGEDSF
cdr3_nt: TGTGCCAGCAGTTTAGATAGGACAGGGGGTGAAGATTCCTTT
j_call: TRBJ1-1
v_call: TRBV11-2
d_call: TRBD1
clone_size: .

cdr3_aa: CASSSGIPYEQYF
cdr3_nt: TGTGCCAGCAGTAGCGGGATCCCCTACGAGCAGTACTTC
j_call: TRBJ2-7
v_call: TRBV28
d_call: TRBD2
clone_size: .

cdr3_aa: CATSDIRGARSYEQYF
cdr3_nt: TGTGCCACCAGTGACATCCGGGGAGCCCGCTCCTACGAGCAGTACTTC
j_call: TRBJ2-7
v_call: TRBV24-1
d_call: .
clone_size: .

cdr3_aa: CSTGFGQRTDTQYF
cdr3_nt: TGCAGTACGGGGTTCGGACAGCGCACGGATACGCAGTATTTT
j_call: TRBJ2-3
v_call: TRBV29-1
d_call: .
clone_size: .

cdr3_aa: CASSPGTSGSRDTQFF
cdr3_nt: TGTGCCAGCAGCCCGGGGACTAGCGGGAGTAGAGATACCCAGTTCTTC
j_call: TRBJ2-1
v_call: TRBV11-2
d_call: TRBD2
clone_size: .

cdr3_aa: CAGRKGAWQYF
cdr3_nt: TGTGCCGGCAGAAAAGGGGCCTGGCAGTACTTC
j_call: TRBJ2-7
v_call: TRBV6-5
d_call: .
clone_size: .

cdr3_aa: CASSPGTSRLTFQRGTQYF
cdr3_nt: TGTGCCAGTAGCCCCGGGACTAGCAGATTAACATTCCAACGGGGTACGCAGTATTTC
j_call: TRBJ2-3
v_call: TRBV11-3
d_call: TRBD2
clone_size: .

cdr3_aa: CASSQDPSTEENTEALF
cdr3_nt: TGTGCCAGCAGCCAAGATCCTAGCACTGAGGAGAACACTGAAGCTCTCTTT
j_call: TRBJ1-1
v_call: TRBV4-2
d_call: .
clone_size: .

cdr3_aa: CTSSLAKKAFF
cdr3_nt: TGTACCAGCAGTTTGGCCAAAAAAGCTTTCTTT
j_call: TRBJ1-1
v_call: TRBV28
d_call: .
clone_size: .

cdr3_aa: CSSSPAGGARGGYTF
cdr3_nt: TGCTCCAGCAGCCCCGCTGGCGGGGCAAGGGGTGGCTACACCTTC
j_call: TRBJ1-2
v_call: TRBV4-1
d_call: .
clone_size: .

cdr3_aa: CGVGWGPWNTEAFF
cdr3_nt: TGCGGCGTTGGGTGGGGTCCTTGGAACACTGAAGCTTTCTTT
j_call: TRBJ1-1
v_call: TRBV29-1
d_call: .
clone_size: .

cdr3_aa: CASSQAYRVGGVTDTQYF
cdr3_nt: TGTGCCAGCAGCCAAGCGTACCGAGTGGGTGGGGTTACAGATACGCAGTATTTT
j_call: TRBJ2-3
v_call: TRBV4-2
d_call: .
clone_size: many

cdr3_aa: CASSFDTDDEYFF
cdr3_nt: TGTGCCAGCAGCTTCGACACGGATGATGAGTACTTCTTC
j_call: TRBJ2-1
v_call: TRBV11-1
d_call: .
clone_size: .

cdr3_aa: CASSNGTVIFEQYF
cdr3_nt: TGTGCCAGCAGCAACGGGACAGTCATCTTCGAGCAGTACTTC
j_call: TRBJ2-7
v_call: TRBV11-2
d_call: TRBD1
clone_size: .

cdr3_aa: CASSLLAGQDEKYF
cdr3_nt: TGTGCCAGCAGCTTACTAGCGGGACAGGACGAAAAGTACTTC
j_call: TRBJ2-7
v_call: TRBV11-2
d_call: .
clone_size: .

cdr3_aa: CASSSGRGNQPQHF
cdr3_nt: TGTGCTAGCAGCTCGGGACGGGGGAACCAGCCCCAGCATTTT
j_call: TRBJ1-5
v_call: TRBV11-1
d_call: .
clone_size: .

cdr3_aa: CASSLILGTGGFGNTGELFF
cdr3_nt: TGTGCCAGCAGTTTAATCTTGGGGACAGGGGGCTTTGGTAACACCGGGGAGCTGTTTTTT
j_call: TRBJ2-2
v_call: TRBV28
d_call: TRBD1
clone_size: .

cdr3_aa: CASTLVGSNTEAYF
cdr3_nt: TGTGCCAGCACTTTGGTGGGGTCGAACACTGAAGCTTACTTT
j_call: TRBJ1-1
v_call: TRBV6-6
d_call: .
clone_size: .

cdr3_aa: CASSFTRDAQHQHF
cdr3_nt: TGTGCCAGCAGCTTCACAAGGGATGCTCAGCACCAGCATTTT
j_call: TRBJ1-5
v_call: TRBV11-2
d_call: .
clone_size: .

cdr3_aa: CVSRVTGVAFF
cdr3_nt: TGTGTCAGCAGAGTCACGGGTGTTGCTTTCTTT
j_call: TRBJ1-1
v_call: TRBV2
d_call: .
clone_size: .